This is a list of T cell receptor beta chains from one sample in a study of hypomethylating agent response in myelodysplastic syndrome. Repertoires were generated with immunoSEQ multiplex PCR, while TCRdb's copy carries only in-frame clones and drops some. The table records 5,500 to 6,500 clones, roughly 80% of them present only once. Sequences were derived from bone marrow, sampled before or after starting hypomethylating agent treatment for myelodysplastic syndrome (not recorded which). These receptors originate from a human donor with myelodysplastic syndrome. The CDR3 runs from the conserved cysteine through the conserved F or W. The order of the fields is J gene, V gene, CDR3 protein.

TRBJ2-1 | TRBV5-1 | CASSFGQREGITNEQFF
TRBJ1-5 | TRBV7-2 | CASSLRTGGAQPQHF
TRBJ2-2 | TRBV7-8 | CASSLGLAGGPRTGELFF
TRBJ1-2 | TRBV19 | CASSIDTEYGYTF
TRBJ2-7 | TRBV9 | CASSPRTGGVNEQYF
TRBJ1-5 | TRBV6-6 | CASSYPGQGYHQPQHF
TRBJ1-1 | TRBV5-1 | CASYPTGKKAEAFF
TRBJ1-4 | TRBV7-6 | CASSLSGGEVEKLFF
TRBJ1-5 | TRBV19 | CASSIVPGSYQPQHF
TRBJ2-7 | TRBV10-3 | CAISERDSYEQYF
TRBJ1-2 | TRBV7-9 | CASSLDNYGYTF
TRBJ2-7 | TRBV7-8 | CASSPRGTSGSDEQYF
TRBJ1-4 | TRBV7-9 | CASSLAGGTGANEKLFF
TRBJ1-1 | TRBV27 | CASRWTVYTEAFF
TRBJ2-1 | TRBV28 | CASRPRDLMSGEQFF